This is a list of T cell receptor beta chains from one sample in a study of T cells in Graves' hyperthyroidism and ophthalmopathy. One entry per CDR3 protein results from TCRdb running MiXCR on the multiplex PCR reads. The top ten hold 45% to 50% of the sample, which has 450,000 to 600,000 distinct CDR3 sequences, just under 20% seen once. The sequencing input was blood. The receptors were gathered from a man aged 40-49 years with Graves' ophthalmopathy. Both conserved end residues are part of each CDR3. A D gene is named only where the DNA matches it firmly.

J	V	D	CDR3
TRBJ2-1	TRBV30	-	CAWGIRGQVTSKRFF
TRBJ1-6	TRBV6-2/TRBV6-3	-	CASTLSGHSPLHF
TRBJ1-2	TRBV28	-	CASNPRNWAGYTF
TRBJ1-2	TRBV29-1	-	CSVDRDRSNYGYTF
TRBJ2-1	TRBV11-1	-	CASRPTGRTYNEQFF
TRBJ1-6	TRBV12-3/TRBV12-4	-	CASSSDSGINSPLHF
TRBJ1-5	TRBV20-1	-	CSAREVVGLSNQPQHF
TRBJ1-1	TRBV18	-	CASSPRRAGNTEAFF
TRBJ2-4	TRBV7-2	TRBD2	CASRAGGGNIQYF
TRBJ2-1	TRBV19	-	CASSIELGEQFF
TRBJ2-7	TRBV6-1	TRBD1	CASSLGQVAEQYF
TRBJ2-5	TRBV9	-	CASSDQAGGGTQYF
TRBJ1-6	TRBV20-1	-	CSARAQGFGSSYNSPLHF
TRBJ2-7	TRBV10-2	TRBD1	CASRTGTAVYEQYF
TRBJ1-1	TRBV6-1	-	CASSLGSPYLDGAEAFF
TRBJ1-2	TRBV6-1	-	CASTPRAEEEGYTF
TRBJ2-7	TRBV6-2/TRBV6-3	-	CASSYSDLYEQYF
TRBJ2-5	TRBV18	TRBD1	CASSPQARGQETQYF
TRBJ2-7	TRBV28	-	CASSRGPSSSYEQYF
TRBJ2-3	TRBV7-8	-	CASSLAGYSTDTQYF
TRBJ2-1	TRBV27	-	CASSLWVLDSNNEQFF
TRBJ2-5	TRBV28	TRBD2	CASRVAGGTLAQYF
TRBJ2-1	TRBV6-5	-	CASSYSWGVHEQFF
TRBJ1-1	TRBV27	-	CASSLNGLNTEAFF
TRBJ2-1	TRBV20-1	TRBD2	CSARDLRAGNEQFF
TRBJ2-1	TRBV27	-	CASSPLSSSQRQFF
TRBJ1-2	TRBV13	-	CASSSSSTVYGYTF
TRBJ1-5	TRBV5-5	-	CASSPSPDSWNPPQHF
TRBJ1-3	TRBV12-3/TRBV12-4	-	CASSDSNSGNTIYF
TRBJ2-1	TRBV2	TRBD2	CASSERLAGDEQFF
TRBJ1-6	TRBV20-1	TRBD1	CSAQDRGNSPLHF
TRBJ1-5	TRBV7-3	-	CASSLVGYGNQPQHF
TRBJ2-2	TRBV18	-	CASSPTTAGGTGELFF
TRBJ2-7	TRBV24-1	TRBD2	CATSGAGDPDEQYF
TRBJ2-3	TRBV20-1	TRBD2	CSAKGLAEPQLLDTQYF
TRBJ1-6	TRBV20-1	-	CSASLITGHNSPLHF
TRBJ2-7	TRBV28	TRBD2	CASSLTGLAGRYEQYF
TRBJ2-7	TRBV30	TRBD2	CAWRLAGATAYEQYF
TRBJ2-4	TRBV6-5	TRBD1	CASSYSRGGTYIQYF
TRBJ2-1	TRBV30	TRBD2	CAWSVTSGGYNEQFF
TRBJ1-1	TRBV12-3/TRBV12-4	-	CASSLPGSEAFF
-	TRBV15	-	CATSTWTQAYEQFF
TRBJ2-3	TRBV3-1	TRBD2	CASSQGSAGGYGDTQYF
TRBJ2-3	TRBV6-2/TRBV6-3	-	CASTPGGATDTQYF
TRBJ1-2	TRBV6-1	-	CASSEGRRQLYGYTF
TRBJ2-1	TRBV9	TRBD2	CASSVDGGARNEQFF
TRBJ2-4	TRBV28	TRBD2	CASGTSKNIQYF
TRBJ1-1	TRBV30	-	CAWSLTVQRNTEAFF
TRBJ2-1	TRBV30	-	CAWSVNEQFF
TRBJ1-1	TRBV13	-	CASSPSPSEAFF
TRBJ2-1	TRBV7-2	-	CASSLMASANEQFF
TRBJ1-5	TRBV20-1	TRBD1	CSAKQGSQPQHF
TRBJ2-2	TRBV30	TRBD2	CAFRRLADRTGELFF
TRBJ1-2	TRBV6-2/TRBV6-3	TRBD1	CASSINRQGDGYTF
TRBJ2-3	TRBV20-1	-	CSANRDGTDTQYF